This T cell receptor (beta chain) was recovered during a study of cytomegalovirus exposure and HLA in healthy donors. In the PCR, 60 Vbeta and 13 Jbeta primers were used. Repertoires were generated with immunoSEQ multiplex PCR, while TCRdb's copy carries only in-frame clones and drops some. Here the sample spans 240,000 or so clones, about four fifths being singletons. V was trimmed by 5 bases and J by 5 bases, leaving 18 bases between them. The CDR3 loop spans 15 amino acids. The germline V gene has CDR1 SGHNT and CDR2 YENEEA. This chain connects TRBV11-3 to TRBJ1-2, with D tentatively TRBD1 (6 bases). The sequencing sample was made of PBMCs. This clonotype was obtained from a woman in her thirties or forties in good health and CMV-seropositive. DNA for the CDR3: TGTGCCAGCAGCCTAACAGGGATTGTTACTTATGGCTACACCTTC. Its protein product is CASSLTGIVTYGYTF.